Listed below are T cell receptor beta chains from one sample, sequenced in a study of CD8 T cells in ankylosing spondylitis. Each CDR3 protein gets one entry after TCRdb re-called the 5' RACE reads with MiXCR. The sample holds about 500,000 distinct CDR3 sequences, roughly 13% seen once. Material for sequencing was blood, either unsorted or a sorted T cell fraction (not recorded which). The receptors originated from a male donor with ankylosing spondylitis. CDR3s include the opening cysteine and the closing phenylalanine or tryptophan. A D gene is named only where the DNA matches it firmly. Not every row has a clone size; where given, it reads once, few, many or a size class.

NA	NA	13	TRBJ2-7	TRBV7-8	TGTGCCAGCAGCGATTCCCCGGGCTACGAGCAGTACTTC	CASSDSPGYEQYF
NA	TRBD1	14	TRBJ2-5	TRBV2	TGTGCCAGCAGTGAAAACAGGGGCCAAGAGACCCAGTACTTC	CASSENRGQETQYF
NA	TRBD1	14	TRBJ1-5	TRBV20-1	TGCAGTGCTAGGGGGACAGGGCGAAATCAGCCCCAGCATTTT	CSARGTGRNQPQHF
NA	NA	11	TRBJ1-6	TRBV30	TGTGCCTGGAGTGCGGACCCGGTCCTCCACTTT	CAWSADPVLHF
few	NA	13	TRBJ2-5	TRBV9	TGTGCCAGCAGCGTAGGGGGGAAAGAGACCCAGTACTTC	CASSVGGKETQYF
NA	NA	14	TRBJ1-6	TRBV20-1	TGCAGTGCTCCCTTGACAGCGAATAATTCACCCCTCCACTTT	CSAPLTANNSPLHF
NA	NA	13	TRBJ1-2	TRBV30	TGTGCCTGGAGTGAGGGGGGATACGATGGCTACACCTTC	CAWSEGGYDGYTF
NA	NA	15	TRBJ2-2	TRBV20-1	TGCAGTGCCCGAGGAGACGGTACGAACACCGGGGAGCTGTTTTTT	CSARGDGTNTGELFF
many	NA	13	TRBJ2-1	TRBV5-1	TGCGCCAGCAGCCCACCCCCATACAATGAGCAGTTCTTC	CASSPPPYNEQFF
few	NA	13	TRBJ2-5	TRBV5-1	TGCGCCAGCAGCTTCACGCGTTGGGAGACCCAGTACTTC	CASSFTRWETQYF
few	NA	14	TRBJ1-1	TRBV18	TGTGCCAGCTCATCTCTGGGCAAGAACACTGAAGCTTTCTTT	CASSSLGKNTEAFF
NA	NA	16	TRBJ1-4	TRBV5-1	TGCGCCAGCAGCCGCAATTATATCGGGGTACAGGAAAAACTGTTTTTT	CASSRNYIGVQEKLFF
few	TRBD1	15	TRBJ1-6	TRBV10-3	TGTGCCATCAGTGAGTCGACAGGGGGCGGATCACCCCTCCACTTT	CAISESTGGGSPLHF
many	NA	13	TRBJ2-1	TRBV5-5	TGTGCCAGCAGCTTACAGGGAAGGAATGAGCAGTTCTTC	CASSLQGRNEQFF
NA	TRBD2	19	TRBJ2-3	TRBV11-2	TGTGCCAGCAGCAATCCTTACGACACTAGCGGGGCTAGCACAGATACGCAGTATTTT	CASSNPYDTSGASTDTQYF
NA	TRBD2	16	TRBJ2-1	TRBV13	TGTGCCAGCAGCTCAGGACTAGCGGGAGGTTTCAATGAGCAGTTCTTC	CASSSGLAGGFNEQFF
NA	TRBD2	17	TRBJ2-2	TRBV7-2	TGTGCCAGCAGCTTAAGGACTAGCGGGAGGGTCACCGGGGAGCTGTTTTTT	CASSLRTSGRVTGELFF
few	NA	15	TRBJ1-1	TRBV10-3	TGTGCCATCAGTGAGTCTAGCGGGTTGAACACTGAAGCTTTCTTT	CAISESSGLNTEAFF
few	NA	13	TRBJ2-7	TRBV5-1	TGCGCCAGCAGCTTGGCGGCAGGAGGCGAGCAGTACTTC	CASSLAAGGEQYF
few	NA	15	TRBJ1-1	TRBV20-1	TGCAGTGCTCCGACAACGGGGAAGGAGAACACTGAAGCTTTCTTT	CSAPTTGKENTEAFF
many	NA	15	TRBJ2-3	TRBV7-9	TGTGCCAGCAGCTTGACCAGAGTAAGCACAGATACGCAGTATTTT	CASSLTRVSTDTQYF
NA	NA	14	TRBJ1-2	TRBV19	TGTGCCAGTAGCGGCATAAGCTTTAACTATGGCTACACCTTC	CASSGISFNYGYTF
few	NA	16	TRBJ2-6	TRBV7-8	TGTGCCAGCAGCTTAGCACGGGACTCTGGGGCCAACGTCCTGACTTTC	CASSLARDSGANVLTF
NA	TRBD2	17	TRBJ2-7	TRBV15	TGTGCCACCAGCAGAATAGGGCACGGCGGGAGGAGCGACGAGCAGTACTTC	CATSRIGHGGRSDEQYF
few	NA	15	TRBJ1-1	TRBV4-1	TGCGCCAGCAGCCAAGCGAAACCGGGAGCCACTGAAGCTTTCTTT	CASSQAKPGATEAFF
NA	TRBD2	16	TRBJ2-2	TRBV18	TGTGCCAGCTCACCAAGGACTAGCGGGGGCACCTGGGAGCAGTTTTTT	CASSPRTSGGTWEQFF
few	TRBD2	17	TRBJ2-1	TRBV20-1	TGCAGTGCCCGTCAGCCCCGGGGACTAGCGGGAACCAATGAGCAGTTCTTC	CSARQPRGLAGTNEQFF
NA	NA	15	TRBJ2-3	TRBV2	TGTGCCAGCAGTGTCGGGACTGGATTTACAGATACGCAGTATTTT	CASSVGTGFTDTQYF
few	NA	14	TRBJ2-3	TRBV2	TGTGCCAGCATCGATGCCCCACACAGGAATACGCAGTATTTT	CASIDAPHRNTQYF
NA	TRBD2	16	TRBJ2-3	TRBV5-1	TGCGCCAGCAGCCTGGGACTAGCGGTTAAGACAGATACGCAGTATTTT	CASSLGLAVKTDTQYF
few	NA	15	TRBJ2-5	TRBV20-1	TGCGGATTCCAAGGGTGGACGGGGCACCAAGAGACCCAGTACTTC	CGFQGWTGHQETQYF
few	NA	15	TRBJ2-6	TRBV10-2	TGCGCCAGCAGTGATTGGACCTCTGGGGCCAACGTCCTGACTTTC	CASSDWTSGANVLTF
NA	NA	13	TRBJ1-5	TRBV7-9	TGTGCCAGCAGCTTTTCGGAGGCCCAGCCCCAGCATTTT	CASSFSEAQPQHF
NA	TRBD2	16	TRBJ2-1	TRBV20-1	TGCAGTGCTAGGATCCGGGAGGCAAGCTCCTACAATGAGCAGTTCTTC	CSARIREASSYNEQFF
NA	TRBD2	17	TRBJ2-7	TRBV29-1	TGCAGCGTTGAAATCGGGAGTAGCGGGAGTACCGCCTACGAGCAGTACTTC	CSVEIGSSGSTAYEQYF
NA	NA	19	TRBJ1-4	TRBV14	TGTGCCAGCAGCCCCTCCTCGGCAGGCAAGAGGATCCGCAATGAAAAACTGTTTTTT	CASSPSSAGKRIRNEKLFF
few	TRBD2	18	TRBJ2-2	TRBV5-1	TGCGCCAGCAGCTTGGATGTCAGCGGGAGTTCGAACACCGGGGAGCTGTTTTTT	CASSLDVSGSSNTGELFF
NA	TRBD1	15	TRBJ1-1	TRBV20-1	TGCAGTGCTAGCGACAGGGGGCGCGGGGACACTGAAGCTTTCTTT	CSASDRGRGDTEAFF
few	NA	11	TRBJ2-5	TRBV3-1	TGTGCCAGCAGCCAAGCTGTCCCCCAGTACTTC	CASSQAVPQYF
few	TRBD1	13	TRBJ1-6	TRBV19	TGTGCCAGTACTCCGGACAGGCAGTCACCCCTCCACTTT	CASTPDRQSPLHF
NA	NA	16	TRBJ2-1	TRBV6-5	TGTGCCAGCAGTTACTCCCGGCCGAGCTCCTACAATGAGCAGTTCTTC	CASSYSRPSSYNEQFF
NA	TRBD1	14	TRBJ1-6	TRBV2	TGTGCCAGCAGGAGACAGGGTCGAAATTCACCCCTCCACTTT	CASRRQGRNSPLHF
few	NA	15	TRBJ2-1	TRBV6-1	TGTGCCAGCAGCTCACAGGGAGTCTCCTACAATGAGCAGTTCTTC	CASSSQGVSYNEQFF
many	TRBD2	15	TRBJ2-2	TRBV11-3	TGTGCCAGCAGCTTTCCGGGGAGGGACACCGGGGAGCTGTTTTTT	CASSFPGRDTGELFF
NA	TRBD2	13	TRBJ2-3	TRBV29-1	TGCAGCGCGCTAGCGGGAAGCACAGATACGCAGTATTTT	CSALAGSTDTQYF
NA	NA	14	TRBJ1-4	TRBV9	TGTGCCAGCAGCGCCTCCCTAGGGGCGGAAAAACTGTTTTTT	CASSASLGAEKLFF
NA	TRBD2	14	TRBJ2-5	TRBV12-3/TRBV12-4	TGTGCCAGCAGTTTAGGCGGGAGCCGGGAGACCCAGTACTTC	CASSLGGSRETQYF
few	NA	15	TRBJ2-3	TRBV14	TGTGCCAGCAGCCACAGGACACGAGCCACAGATACGCAGTATTTT	CASSHRTRATDTQYF
NA	NA	16	TRBJ2-5	TRBV10-3	TGTGCCATCAGTGAGTCGAAGGGGAGCCCCCAAGAGACCCAGTACTTC	CAISESKGSPQETQYF